This is a list of T cell receptor beta chains from one sample in a study of blood T cell repertoires in COVID-19. The protocol was immunoSEQ multiplex PCR, while the TCRdb copy is restricted to in-frame clones and leaves out a portion. This repertoire shows 200,000 to 250,000 clones, 84% found once; its top ten account for 9.5% to 10%. The sample was peripheral blood. These receptor sequences come from a man aged 50 to 59 with active or convalescent COVID-19. CDR3s include the opening cysteine and the closing phenylalanine or tryptophan. A D gene is named only where the DNA matches it firmly. Not every row has a clone size; where given, it reads once, few, many or a size class.

clone_size: .
d_call: .
v_call: TRBV28
j_call: TRBJ1-5
cdr3_aa: CASSPPRSGEPQHF
cdr3_nt: TGTGCCAGCAGTCCCCCCAGGTCGGGGGAGCCCCAGCATTTT

clone_size: .
d_call: TRBD1
v_call: TRBV28
j_call: TRBJ1-2
cdr3_aa: CASSLTGIDYGYTF
cdr3_nt: TGTGCCAGCAGTTTGACAGGGATCGACTATGGCTACACCTTC

clone_size: .
d_call: .
v_call: TRBV6-2/TRBV6-3
j_call: TRBJ2-7
cdr3_aa: CASSLRLESYEQYF
cdr3_nt: TGTGCCAGCAGCCTGCGCTTGGAGTCCTACGAGCAGTACTTC

clone_size: few
d_call: .
v_call: TRBV6-5
j_call: TRBJ1-6
cdr3_aa: CASSYSAGLDSPLHF
cdr3_nt: TGTGCCAGCAGTTACTCAGCAGGGTTGGATTCACCCCTCCACTTT

clone_size: few
d_call: .
v_call: TRBV29-1
j_call: TRBJ1-2
cdr3_aa: CSVATGYGYTF
cdr3_nt: TGCAGCGTTGCAACAGGCTATGGCTACACCTTC

clone_size: once
d_call: .
v_call: TRBV7-2
j_call: TRBJ1-2
cdr3_aa: CASSLGQRSVNYGYTF
cdr3_nt: TGTGCCAGCAGCTTAGGACAGAGAAGCGTTAACTATGGCTACACCTTC

clone_size: .
d_call: TRBD1
v_call: TRBV18
j_call: TRBJ1-5
cdr3_aa: CASSQTDRVEPQHF
cdr3_nt: TGTGCCAGCTCACAGACGGACAGGGTGGAGCCCCAGCATTTT

clone_size: once
d_call: .
v_call: TRBV13
j_call: TRBJ2-5
cdr3_aa: CASASLRDQGKTQYF
cdr3_nt: TGTGCCAGCGCTTCCCTACGGGACCAGGGGAAGACCCAGTACTTC

clone_size: .
d_call: .
v_call: TRBV7-9
j_call: TRBJ2-1
cdr3_aa: CASTKDSYNEQFF
cdr3_nt: TGTGCCAGCACCAAAGACAGTTACAATGAGCAGTTCTTC

clone_size: .
d_call: .
v_call: TRBV20-1
j_call: TRBJ2-5
cdr3_aa: CSATGKETQYF
cdr3_nt: TGCAGTGCTACGGGAAAAGAGACCCAGTACTTC

clone_size: .
d_call: .
v_call: TRBV6-5
j_call: TRBJ2-7
cdr3_aa: CASRPRQDSYEQYF
cdr3_nt: TGTGCCAGCAGACCCAGGCAGGACTCCTACGAGCAGTACTTC

clone_size: .
d_call: TRBD2
v_call: TRBV7-2
j_call: TRBJ2-3
cdr3_aa: CASSLRFRGGQDTQYF
cdr3_nt: TGTGCCAGCAGCTTACGGTTTCGGGGGGGCCAGGATACGCAGTATTTT

clone_size: once
d_call: .
v_call: TRBV3-1/TRBV3-2
j_call: TRBJ1-2
cdr3_aa: CASSRTAYYGYTF
cdr3_nt: TGTGCCAGCAGCCGGACAGCTTACTATGGCTACACCTTC

clone_size: .
d_call: TRBD2
v_call: TRBV18
j_call: TRBJ2-3
cdr3_aa: CASSPLAASTDTQYF
cdr3_nt: TGTGCCAGCTCCCCACTAGCGGCTAGCACAGATACGCAGTATTTT

clone_size: .
d_call: .
v_call: TRBV4-1
j_call: TRBJ1-4
cdr3_aa: CASSRRLREDEKLFF
cdr3_nt: TGCGCCAGCAGCCGAAGACTCCGAGAGGATGAAAAACTGTTTTTT

clone_size: .
d_call: .
v_call: TRBV28
j_call: TRBJ2-2
cdr3_aa: CASKRDFLNTGELFF
cdr3_nt: TGTGCCAGCAAACGGGACTTCTTGAACACCGGGGAGCTGTTTTTT

clone_size: .
d_call: .
v_call: TRBV7-3
j_call: TRBJ2-1
cdr3_aa: CASSLGGEQFF
cdr3_nt: TGTGCCAGCAGCTTGGGGGGTGAGCAGTTCTTC

clone_size: .
d_call: .
v_call: TRBV28
j_call: TRBJ2-7
cdr3_aa: CASSRYYEQYF
cdr3_nt: TGTGCCAGCAGCCGTTACTACGAGCAGTACTTC

clone_size: .
d_call: TRBD2
v_call: TRBV7-9
j_call: TRBJ2-3
cdr3_aa: CASKGGGRDTQYF
cdr3_nt: TGTGCCAGCAAGGGCGGCGGGAGAGATACGCAGTATTTT

clone_size: .
d_call: TRBD2
v_call: TRBV7-2
j_call: TRBJ2-4
cdr3_aa: CASKGGLAKNIQYF
cdr3_nt: TGTGCCAGCAAGGGAGGGCTAGCCAAAAACATTCAGTACTTC

clone_size: .
d_call: TRBD1
v_call: TRBV7-2
j_call: TRBJ1-4
cdr3_aa: CASSSRQGGKLFF
cdr3_nt: TGTGCCAGCAGCAGCCGACAGGGCGGAAAACTGTTTTTT

clone_size: .
d_call: .
v_call: TRBV7-3
j_call: TRBJ1-2
cdr3_aa: CASSLVPSGHYYGYTF
cdr3_nt: TGTGCCAGCAGCTTAGTACCTTCGGGACACTACTATGGCTACACCTTC

clone_size: few
d_call: TRBD2
v_call: TRBV11-2
j_call: TRBJ2-2
cdr3_aa: CASSSRWGLAGGRTGELFF
cdr3_nt: TGTGCCAGCAGCTCTCGCTGGGGACTAGCGGGGGGGCGTACCGGGGAGCTGTTTTTT

clone_size: .
d_call: .
v_call: TRBV5-1
j_call: TRBJ1-1
cdr3_aa: CASSLDLGQGTEAFF
cdr3_nt: TGCGCCAGCAGCTTGGACTTGGGGCAGGGGACTGAAGCTTTCTTT

clone_size: .
d_call: .
v_call: TRBV11-2
j_call: TRBJ1-3
cdr3_aa: CASSSGGNTIYF
cdr3_nt: TGTGCCAGCAGCTCGGGTGGAAACACCATATATTTT

clone_size: few
d_call: .
v_call: TRBV7-2
j_call: TRBJ2-2
cdr3_aa: CASSLAGGTGELFF
cdr3_nt: TGTGCCAGCAGCTTAGCAGGGGGAACCGGGGAGCTGTTTTTT

clone_size: .
d_call: TRBD2
v_call: TRBV5-4
j_call: TRBJ2-1
cdr3_aa: CASSLTAGGYNEQFF
cdr3_nt: TGTGCCAGCAGCTTGACAGCGGGGGGTTACAATGAGCAGTTCTTC

clone_size: .
d_call: .
v_call: TRBV28
j_call: TRBJ1-1
cdr3_aa: CASRGAWNTEAFF
cdr3_nt: TGTGCCAGCAGAGGGGCCTGGAACACTGAAGCTTTCTTT